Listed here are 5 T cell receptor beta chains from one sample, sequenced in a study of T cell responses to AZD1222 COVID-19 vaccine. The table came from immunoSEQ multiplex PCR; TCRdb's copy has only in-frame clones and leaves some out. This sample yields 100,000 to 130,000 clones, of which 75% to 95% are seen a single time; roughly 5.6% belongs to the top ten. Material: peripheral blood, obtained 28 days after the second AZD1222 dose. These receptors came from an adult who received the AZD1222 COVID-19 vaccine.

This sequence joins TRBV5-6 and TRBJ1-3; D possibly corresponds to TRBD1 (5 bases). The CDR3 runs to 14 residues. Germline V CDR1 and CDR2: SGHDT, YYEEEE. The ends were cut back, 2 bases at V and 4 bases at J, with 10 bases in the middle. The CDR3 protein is CASSFGGSGNTIYF. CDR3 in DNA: TGTGCCAGCAGCTTTGGGGGTTCCGGAAACACCATATATTTT.

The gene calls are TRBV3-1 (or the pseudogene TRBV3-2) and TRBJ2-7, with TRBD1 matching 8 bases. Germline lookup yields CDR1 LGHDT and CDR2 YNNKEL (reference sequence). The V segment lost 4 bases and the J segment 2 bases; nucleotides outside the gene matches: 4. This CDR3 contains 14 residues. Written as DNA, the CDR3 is TGTGCCAGCAGCCCCCCGACAGGGGCCTACGAGCAGTACTTC. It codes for CASSPPTGAYEQYF.

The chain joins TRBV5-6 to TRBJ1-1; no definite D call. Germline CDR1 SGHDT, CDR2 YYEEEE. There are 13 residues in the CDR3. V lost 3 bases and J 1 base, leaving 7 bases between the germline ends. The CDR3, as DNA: TGTGCCAGCAGCTACGGACCGAACACTGAAGCTTTCTTT. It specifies CASSYGPNTEAFF.

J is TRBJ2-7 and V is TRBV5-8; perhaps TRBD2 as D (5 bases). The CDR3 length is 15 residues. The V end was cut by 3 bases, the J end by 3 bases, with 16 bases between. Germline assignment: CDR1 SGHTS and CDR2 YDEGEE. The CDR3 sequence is CASSSKLEALYEQYF. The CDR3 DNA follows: TGTGCCAGCAGCTCCAAGTTGGAGGCCCTCTACGAGCAGTACTTC.

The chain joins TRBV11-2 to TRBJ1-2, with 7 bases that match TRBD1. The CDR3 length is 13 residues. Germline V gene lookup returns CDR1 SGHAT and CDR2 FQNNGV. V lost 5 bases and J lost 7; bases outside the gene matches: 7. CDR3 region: CASSPTTGTGYTF. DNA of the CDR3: TGTGCCAGCAGCCCCACGACAGGGACTGGCTACACCTTC.